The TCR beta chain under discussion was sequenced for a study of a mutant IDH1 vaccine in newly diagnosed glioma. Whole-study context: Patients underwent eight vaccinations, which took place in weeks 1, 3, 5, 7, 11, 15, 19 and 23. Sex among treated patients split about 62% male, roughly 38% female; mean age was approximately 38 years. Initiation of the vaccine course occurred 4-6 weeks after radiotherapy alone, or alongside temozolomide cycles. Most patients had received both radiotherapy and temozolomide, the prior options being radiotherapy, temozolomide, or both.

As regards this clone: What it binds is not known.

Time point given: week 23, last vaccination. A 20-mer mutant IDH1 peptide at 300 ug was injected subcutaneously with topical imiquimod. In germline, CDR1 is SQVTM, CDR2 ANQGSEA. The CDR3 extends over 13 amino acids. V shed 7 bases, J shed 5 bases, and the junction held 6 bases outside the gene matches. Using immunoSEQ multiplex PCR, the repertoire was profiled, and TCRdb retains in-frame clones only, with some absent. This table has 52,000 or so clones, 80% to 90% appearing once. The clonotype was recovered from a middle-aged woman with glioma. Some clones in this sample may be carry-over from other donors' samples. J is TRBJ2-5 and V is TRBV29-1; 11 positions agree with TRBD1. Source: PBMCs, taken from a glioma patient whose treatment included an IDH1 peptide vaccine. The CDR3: CSAPWTGGETQYF. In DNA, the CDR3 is TGCAGCGCCCCCTGGACAGGGGGCGAGACCCAGTACTTC.